One sample yielded the 30 T cell receptor beta chains listed below, sequenced in a study of beta chain features in type 1 diabetes (dated by TCRdb to the late 2010s). Receptor amplification or capture employed the immunoSEQ multiplex PCR assay. All of the isolated RNA was reverse transcribed with the High Capacity cDNA Reverse Transcription Kit, so expressed TCRB transcripts were sequenced. The immuneACCESS repertoire file appears here via TCRdb, limited to in-frame rearrangements. These files lack a portion of the clones; in checked studies, under half of the deficit traces to unresolved V genes, and the cause of the others is not known. Within this sample are under 950,000 clones, with about a sixth of them counted one time only. The top ten clonotypes cover 0.023% of the sample. The specimen was naive CD4+ T cells from blood. What this sample's cell subset or site label stands for: true naive CD4+ T cells. The receptors were sampled from a woman younger than 35 in good health.

A few counts support this clone. The rearrangement links TRBV11-2 to TRBJ2-1, with TRBD1 as a possible D gene (5 bases). Trimming removed 5 bases at V and 15 bases at J, with 23 bases between. The CDR3 is 14 residues long. Germline lookup yields CDR1 SGHAT and CDR2 FQNNGV. The CDR3 DNA sequence: TGTGCCAGCAGCCCCGATCGCGTGCAGGGTGGTCGGTTCTTC. It encodes CASSPDRVQGGRFF.

The chain combines TRBV11-2 with TRBJ2-2; D call uncertain. The CDR3 loop spans 15 amino acids. The V end lost 3 bases, the J end lost 7 bases, and 15 bases lay between the germline ends. Germline assignment: CDR1 SGHAT and CDR2 FQNNGV. The CDR3 DNA is TGTGCCAGCAGCTTCCGGGCCAACCTGGGCGGGGAGCTGTTTTTT. Encoded protein: CASSFRANLGGELFF.

There are a few counts of this clone. V usage is TRBV5-1 and J usage is TRBJ1-2; D is unclear. The V gene lost 2 bases and the J gene lost 7 bases, with 12 bases spanning the gap. This CDR3 is 13 amino acids long. Per germline, CDR1 SGHRS and CDR2 YFSETQ. CDR3 residues: CASSFGSQGGYTF. For the CDR3, the DNA is TGCGCCAGCAGCTTCGGGAGCCAAGGTGGCTACACCTTC.

This clone was counted between two and nine times. This chain joins TRBV19 and TRBJ2-5; the D is unclear. Germline loops: CDR1 LNHDA, CDR2 SQIVND (reference sequence). V gave up 9 bases and J gave up 0 bases, with 5 bases separating them. The CDR3 runs to 11 residues. The CDR3 region is CASSYQETQYF. The DNA of the CDR3 is TGTGCCAGCTCGTACCAAGAGACCCAGTACTTC.

The rearrangement uses TRBV18 and TRBJ2-5, with TRBD1 matching over 8 bases. The CDR3 extends over 15 amino acids. The germline CDR1 and CDR2 sequences are KGHSH and LQKENI. The V gene end was trimmed by 3 bases and the J gene end by 5 bases; junction bases not matched to a gene: 8. The chain's CDR3 is CASSPFDRGFETQYF. For the CDR3, the DNA is TGTGCCAGCTCACCGTTCGACAGGGGATTTGAGACCCAGTACTTC.

CDR3 residues: CASNQGSNQPQHF. The CDR3 nucleotides read TGCGCCAGCAACCAGGGTAGCAATCAGCCCCAGCATTTT. V and J are TRBV5-1 and TRBJ1-5; possibly TRBD1 for D (5 bases). The V gene's germline CDR1 is SGHRS and CDR2 YFSETQ. V was shortened by 6 bases and J by 0 bases, with 7 bases between the two germline ends. The CDR3 runs 13 residues.

With respect to this clone: The sample has other DNA sequences that encode this CDR3 too. This chain links TRBV7-3 with TRBJ2-3; D gene uncertain. Looked up from germline, CDR1 is SGHTA and CDR2 is FQGTGA. V was shortened by 5 bases and J by 6 bases, with 9 bases between the two germline ends. This CDR3 has 12 amino acids. CDR3 coding DNA: TGTGCCAGCAGCCCGGGTGGGGATACGCAGTATTTT. Its protein product is CASSPGGDTQYF.

This clone was recorded a few times. This chain connects TRBV5-1 to TRBJ1-2, with D uncertain. In germline, CDR1 is SGHRS, CDR2 YFSETQ. The V gene lost 3 bases and the J gene lost 5 bases, with 8 bases spanning the gap. CDR3 length: 12 residues. The CDR3 nucleotides are TGCGCCAGCAGCTCGACACGTTATGGCTACACCTTC. Its translation is CASSSTRYGYTF.

This chain joins TRBV15 and TRBJ1-5; no firm D call. Trimming cost V 4 bases and J 2 bases, with 12 bases left between them. The germline CDR1 and CDR2 sequences are LNHNV and YYDKDF (reference sequence). This CDR3 has 15 residues. The CDR3 is CATSTSPMGNQPQHF. CDR3 nucleotide sequence: TGTGCCACCAGCACAAGCCCAATGGGCAATCAGCCCCAGCATTTT.

There are a few counts of this clone. This chain joins TRBV7-9 and TRBJ2-1, with TRBD2 matching 10 bases. This CDR3 is built from 17 residues. Trimming cost V 5 bases and J 8 bases; bases outside gene matches: 15. From germline, CDR1 is SEHNR and CDR2 FQNEAQ (reference sequence). CDR3: CASSGIGSLAGVDEQFF. The DNA of the CDR3 is TGTGCCAGCAGCGGAATAGGTTCTCTAGCGGGAGTCGATGAGCAGTTCTTC.

In this sample, this clone turned up a few times. The same CDR3 also results from other DNA sequences found in this sample. The J gene is TRBJ1-1, the V gene TRBV6-6; the match to TRBD1 covers 7 bases. The CDR3 totals 13 residues. CDR1 is MNHNY, CDR2 SVGAGI, per germline (reference sequence). V gave up 5 bases and J gave up 1 base; unmatched junction bases: 1. CDR3 sequence reads: CASSGTANTEAFF. CDR3 nucleotide sequence: TGTGCCAGCAGTGGGACAGCGAACACTGAAGCTTTCTTT.

This chain uses TRBV28 with TRBJ2-3; no clear D. V was trimmed by 7 bases and J by 4 bases, leaving 15 bases between them. The CDR3 is made up of 14 amino acids. The germline gives CDR1 MDHEN, CDR2 SYDVKM. CDR3 bases: TGTGCCAGCACAAAAATAAGAGTTGCAGATACGCAGTATTTT. Amino acids: CASTKIRVADTQYF.

Comments on this clone: The sample carries other DNA sequences with the same CDR3. The chain combines TRBV6-6 with TRBJ2-7; 10 nucleotides match TRBD2. The CDR3 is 14 residues long. Germline loops: CDR1 MNHNY, CDR2 SVGAGI (reference sequence). J gave up 0 bases and V 5 bases, and 1 base lay outside the gene matches. DNA for the CDR3: TGTGCCAGCAGTCTAGCGGGAGACTCCTACGAGCAGTACTTC. Protein product: CASSLAGDSYEQYF.

This clone was counted between two and nine times. This chain joins TRBV29-1 and TRBJ2-1, with a possible D match to TRBD2 (6 bases). Germline-derived CDR1 and CDR2 are SQVTM and ANQGSEA. This CDR3 is 13 amino acids long. V was shortened by 6 bases and J by 5 bases, with 14 bases between the two germline ends. The CDR3 region has the DNA TGCAGCGTGGGACTGAGGGAGGACAATGAGCAGTTCTTC. Residues: CSVGLREDNEQFF.

This chain connects TRBV29-1 to TRBJ2-7, with TRBD1 matching 8 bases. This CDR3 spans 14 amino acids. From germline, CDR1 is SQVTM and CDR2 ANQGSEA. With 6 bases clipped from V and 4 bases from J, the junction kept 11 bases outside the gene matches. This CDR3 reads CSVGSRGRVYEQYF. CDR3 bases: TGCAGCGTAGGTTCCAGGGGGCGGGTATACGAGCAGTACTTC.

This clone has a handful of counts. The chain uses TRBV6-1 and TRBJ2-1, with D possibly being TRBD2 (6 bases). Trimming left V 3 bases short and J 11 bases short, with 11 bases between. Germline lookup yields CDR1 MNHNS and CDR2 SASEGT. There are 12 residues in the CDR3. The CDR3 nucleotides are TGTGCCAGCAGTGAGGCGGGACTGAAGCAGTTCTTC. Translated, it gives CASSEAGLKQFF.

V is TRBV28 and J is TRBJ2-5; D may be TRBD2 (6 bases). The CDR3 length is 17 residues. Germline-derived CDR1 and CDR2 are MDHEN and SYDVKM. V was cut by 5 bases and J by 2 bases, with 21 bases left in between. CDR3 DNA: TGTGCCAGCAGTCAATCCATCCCCGGGAGCTGGCAAGAGACCCAGTACTTC. This gives the protein CASSQSIPGSWQETQYF.

This chain uses TRBV7-2 with TRBJ2-3, with 9 nucleotides matching TRBD1. The CDR3 consists of 14 residues. CDR1 and CDR2 from the germline V gene are SGHTA and FQGNSA. J was trimmed by 4 bases and V by 5 bases; bases with no gene match: 4. CDR3 amino acids: CASSADRGPDTQYF. The CDR3 DNA reads as TGTGCCAGCAGCGCGGACAGGGGCCCAGATACGCAGTATTTT.

Worth noting for this clone: Other DNA sequences in this sample translate to the same CDR3. The rearrangement uses TRBV5-1 and TRBJ2-3; 9 positions match TRBD1. The germline V gene has CDR1 SGHRS and CDR2 YFSETQ. The CDR3 contains 15 residues. The J segment lost 6 bases and the V segment lost 0 bases, leaving 5 bases of the junction unmatched. The CDR3 is CASSLGGTGSDTQYF. The CDR3 region has the DNA TGCGCCAGCAGCTTGGGCGGGACAGGGTCGGATACGCAGTATTTT.

This clone has just a few counts. The chain uses TRBV2 and TRBJ1-2; no firm D call. Germline CDR1 SNHLY, CDR2 FYNNEI. V lost 8 bases and J lost 2, with 12 bases in between. The CDR3 has 13 amino acids. As DNA, the CDR3 is TGTGCCAGCGGTGGAGATGGAAACTATGGCTACACCTTC. Protein: CASGGDGNYGYTF. Supplemented by reference TRBV2 and TRBJ1-2, the full variable domain reads EPEVTQTPSHQVTQMGQEVILRCVPISNHLYFYWYRQILGQKVEFLVSFYNNEISEKSEIFDDQFSVERPDGSNFTLKIRSTKLEDSAMYFCASGGDGNYGYTFGSGTRLTVV.

The chain recombines TRBV7-2 with TRBJ1-2; D is unclear. This CDR3 contains 18 residues. The germline gives CDR1 SGHTA, CDR2 FQGNSA. Between the trimmed V and J ends, which lost 1 base and 2 bases, there was a span of 20 bases. DNA for the CDR3: TGTGCCAGCAGCTTAGTTCGGATGGTTGCAGTGGGGAACTATGGCTACACCTTC. Encoded protein: CASSLVRMVAVGNYGYTF.

There are a few counts of this clone. The chain carries TRBV9 and TRBJ2-1; D may be TRBD1 (6 bases). Germline V gene lookup returns CDR1 SGDLS and CDR2 YYNGEE. The V and J ends lost 0 bases and 4 bases respectively, with 17 bases between them. The CDR3 loop spans 17 amino acids. CDR3 DNA: TGTGCCAGCAGCGTAGGTTCGGGGAGAGGGGGATACAATGAGCAGTTCTTC. Translation: CASSVGSGRGGYNEQFF.

The gene calls are TRBV15 and TRBJ2-7; no definite D call. Trimming removed 5 bases from V and 4 bases from J, with 12 bases in between. Germline values: CDR1 LNHNV, CDR2 YYDKDF (reference sequence). The CDR3 is made up of 13 amino acids. The CDR3 region has the DNA TGTGCCACCAGCCGCGCCGTGCGTTACGAGCAGTACTTC. It codes for CATSRAVRYEQYF. Full variable domain (rest looked up from reference TRBV15 and TRBJ2-7): DAMVIQNPRYQVTQFGKPVTLSCSQTLNHNVMYWYQQKSSQAPKLLFHYYDKDFNNEADTPDNFQSRRPNTSFCFLDIRSPGLGDTAMYLCATSRAVRYEQYFGPGTRLTVT.

This clone was counted only a few times. The CDR3, as DNA: TGTGCCAGCAGCGCGCGCGCCGGGACATACGAGCAGTACTTC. Translation gives CASSARAGTYEQYF. The V and J genes are TRBV7-8 and TRBJ2-7, with D perhaps TRBD1 (6 bases). Trimming stripped 5 bases from V and 4 bases from J, with 15 bases between. Per germline, CDR1 SGHVS and CDR2 FQNEAQ. This CDR3 region has 14 residues.

This clone was seen a handful of times. At the DNA level, this CDR3 is encoded by other sequences in the same sample as well. The chain uses TRBV5-4 and TRBJ2-2; 9 positions agree with TRBD1. The germline V gene encodes CDR1 SGHNT and CDR2 YYREEE (reference sequence). Trimming took 4 bases from V and 2 from J; bases not matched to a gene: 6. The CDR3 contains 16 residues. The DNA of the CDR3 is TGTGCCAGCAGCCCGCGGACAGGGGCTAACACCGGGGAGCTGTTTTTT. Its protein is CASSPRTGANTGELFF.

This chain uses TRBV18 with TRBJ2-1; D might be TRBD2 (6 bases). V was clipped by 3 bases and J by 4 bases, with 13 bases between them. Germline-derived CDR1 and CDR2 are KGHSH and LQKENI. The CDR3 covers 15 residues. The CDR3 DNA reads TGTGCCAGCTCACCTGTGGGACTTCAATACAATGAGCAGTTCTTC. Translating it yields CASSPVGLQYNEQFF.

This clone came up a few times. This chain links TRBV6-1 with TRBJ2-7, with D unclear. Germline V gives CDR1 MNHNS, CDR2 SASEGT. V was cut by 7 bases and J by 5 bases, with 18 bases left in between. There are 14 residues in the CDR3. The CDR3 is CASTNWRSGHEQYF. Written as DNA, the CDR3 is TGTGCCAGCACTAACTGGAGATCTGGCCACGAGCAGTACTTC.

This rearrangement joins TRBV5-1 to TRBJ1-5; tentatively, D is TRBD1 (5 bases). Germline CDR1 and CDR2: SGHRS and YFSETQ. CDR3 length: 15 residues. With 2 bases removed from V and 5 bases from J, the gap between germline ends came to 14 bases. This chain's CDR3 is CASSFLPGSDQPQHF. The DNA for the CDR3 is TGCGCCAGCAGCTTCCTCCCAGGGAGTGATCAGCCCCAGCATTTT.

The gene calls are TRBV19 and TRBJ2-4, with D perhaps given as TRBD1 or TRBD2 (5 bases each). Looked up from germline, CDR1 is LNHDA and CDR2 is SQIVND (reference sequence). This CDR3 has 15 residues. Trimming stripped 5 bases from V and 0 bases from J, with 11 bases between. CDR3 loop: CASSDWGKAKNIQYF. The CDR3 coding sequence is TGTGCCAGTAGTGACTGGGGGAAAGCCAAAAACATTCAGTACTTC. The complete variable domain, with remaining parts taken from reference TRBV19 and TRBJ2-4, reads DGGITQSPKYLFRKEGQNVTLSCEQNLNHDAMYWYRQDPGQGLRLIYYSQIVNDFQKGDIAEGYSVSREKKESFPLTVTSAQKNPTAFYLCASSDWGKAKNIQYFGAGTRLSVL.

This clone was detected a few times. This chain joins TRBV15 and TRBJ1-4; D remains unclear. Looked up from germline, CDR1 is LNHNV and CDR2 is YYDKDF (reference sequence). CDR3 length equals 14 residues. The V and J ends lost 4 bases and 5 bases respectively, with 11 bases between them. The CDR3 region is CATSKRTGNEKLFF. The CDR3 region has the DNA TGTGCCACCAGCAAACGGACGGGGAATGAAAAACTGTTTTTT.